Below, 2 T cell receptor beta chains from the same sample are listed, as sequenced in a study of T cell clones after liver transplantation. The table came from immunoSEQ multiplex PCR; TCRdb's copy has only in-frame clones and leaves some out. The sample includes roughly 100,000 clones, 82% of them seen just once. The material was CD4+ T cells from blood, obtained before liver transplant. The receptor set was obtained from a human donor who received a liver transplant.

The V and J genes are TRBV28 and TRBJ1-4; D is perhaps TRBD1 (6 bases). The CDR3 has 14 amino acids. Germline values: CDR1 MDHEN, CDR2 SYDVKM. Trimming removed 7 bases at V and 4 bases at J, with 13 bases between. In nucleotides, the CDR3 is TGTGCCAGCAAACCCACAGGGTATAATGAAAAACTGTTTTTT. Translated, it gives CASKPTGYNEKLFF.

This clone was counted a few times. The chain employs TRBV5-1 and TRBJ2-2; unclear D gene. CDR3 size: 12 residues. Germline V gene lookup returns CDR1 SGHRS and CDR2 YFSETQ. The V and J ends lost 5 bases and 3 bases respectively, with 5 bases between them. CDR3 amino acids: CASRFDTGELFF. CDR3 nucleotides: TGCGCCAGCAGGTTTGACACCGGGGAGCTGTTTTTT. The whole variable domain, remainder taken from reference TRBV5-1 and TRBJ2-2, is KAGVTQTPRYLIKTRGQQVTLSCSPISGHRSVSWYQQTPGQGLQFLFEYFSETQRNKGNFPGRFSGRQFSNSRSEMNVSTLELGDSALYLCASRFDTGELFFGEGSRLTVL.